One and the same sample provided the 24 T cell receptor beta chains below, sequenced in a study of cytomegalovirus exposure and HLA in healthy donors. This PCR relied on a set of 60 Vbeta primers and 13 Jbeta primers. The assay was immunoSEQ multiplex PCR, and TCRdb's table has in-frame clones only and misses some. The sample lists about 130,000 clones, approximately 74% occurring once. The sequencing sample was made of PBMCs. These receptors all stem from a man aged 35 to 55 in good health and CMV-seropositive.

This sequence joins TRBV5-1 and TRBJ2-7; 7 bases agree with TRBD2. Trimming at V came to 1 base and at J to 3 bases, leaving 4 bases not matched to a gene. The CDR3 length is 14 residues. CDR1 and CDR2 from the germline V gene are SGHRS and YFSETQ. CDR3 protein: CASSLTAGVYEQYF. CDR3 coding DNA: TGCGCCAGCAGCTTGACCGCGGGAGTCTACGAGCAGTACTTC.

This clone was detected once. V and J are TRBV6-1 and TRBJ2-2, with 9 bases identical to TRBD1. The V segment lost 7 bases and the J segment 6 bases; nucleotides outside the gene matches: 9. Germline V gives CDR1 MNHNS, CDR2 SASEGT. This CDR3 is 15 amino acids long. CDR3 nucleotide sequence: TGTGCCAGCACCGAGGGGACAGGGCAAGCCGGGGAGCTGTTTTTT. It is translated as CASTEGTGQAGELFF.

V gene TRBV28 combines with J gene TRBJ1-4; 7 bases are shared with TRBD1. Trimming removed 5 bases from V and 5 bases from J; junction bases left unmatched: 8. The CDR3 length is 15 residues. Germline V CDR1 and CDR2: MDHEN, SYDVKM. The CDR3 here is CASSPSGTANEKLFF. In DNA form, the CDR3 reads TGTGCCAGCAGTCCCTCCGGGACAGCAAATGAAAAACTGTTTTTT.

This chain connects TRBV7-6 to TRBJ1-1; D not certain. The V and J ends lost 3 bases and 1 base respectively, with 9 bases between them. The V gene's germline CDR1 is SGHVS and CDR2 FNYEAQ. CDR3 length: 14 amino acids. This CDR3 is CASSLRAGNTEAFF. The CDR3 DNA sequence: TGTGCCAGCAGCTTGCGAGCAGGGAACACTGAAGCTTTCTTT. Supplemented by reference TRBV7-6 and TRBJ1-1, the full variable domain reads GAGVSQSPRYKVTKRGQDVALRCDPISGHVSLYWYRQALGQGPEFLTYFNYEAQQDKSGLPNDRFSAERPEGSISTLTIQRTEQRDSAMYRCASSLRAGNTEAFFGQGTRLTVV.

The chain uses TRBV18 and TRBJ2-5; tentatively, D is TRBD1 (6 bases). The DNA end is more similar to TRBJ2-7, so the J call may be wrong. The CDR3 totals 13 residues. Germline CDR1 KGHSH, CDR2 LQKENI. CDR3 region: CASSPQGAYEQYF. DNA of the CDR3: TGTGCCAGCTCACCACAGGGGGCCTACGAGCAGTACTTC.

This chain links TRBV11-2 with TRBJ1-2; 8 nucleotides agree with TRBD1. Germline V gene data show CDR1 as SGHAT and CDR2 as FQNNGV. Trimming removed 0 bases from V and 8 bases from J; junction bases left unmatched: 5. The CDR3 is made up of 14 amino acids. The CDR3 protein is CASSLDRTGRGYTF. The CDR3 region has the DNA TGTGCCAGCAGCTTAGACCGGACAGGGCGAGGCTACACCTTC.

V gene TRBV15 combines with J gene TRBJ1-1; D is possibly TRBD1 (5 bases). Germline values: CDR1 LNHNV, CDR2 YYDKDF (reference sequence). The CDR3 sequence is 15 residues long. V lost 0 bases, J lost 2 bases, and 10 bases lay in between. CDR3 sequence: CATSRDGAGNTEAFF. CDR3 DNA sequence: TGTGCCACCAGCAGAGATGGGGCGGGAAACACTGAAGCTTTCTTT.

V usage is TRBV11-3 and J usage is TRBJ2-1; 12 nucleotides agree with TRBD2. Trimming took 5 bases from V and 4 from J; bases not matched to a gene: 3. Germline V gene lookup returns CDR1 SGHNT and CDR2 YENEEA. This CDR3 has 15 amino acids. The CDR3 region is CASSPGTSGYNEQFF. CDR3 DNA sequence: TGTGCCAGCAGCCCTGGGACTAGCGGGTACAATGAGCAGTTCTTC.

The chain uses TRBV10-1 and TRBJ2-3; no reliable D call. V was cut by 5 bases and J by 5 bases, with 14 bases left in between. Germline-derived CDR1 and CDR2 are WNHNN and SYGVQD (reference sequence). CDR3 length equals 14 residues. Written as DNA, the CDR3 is TGCGCCAGCAGTACGGTCCCCGTCGGAGATACGCAGTATTTT. It codes for CASSTVPVGDTQYF.

This clone appeared once. The V call is TRBV5-4, the J call TRBJ2-2; 9 bases fit TRBD2. The CDR3 is made up of 20 amino acids. Trimming cost V 3 bases and J 5 bases; bases outside gene matches: 20. Germline V gene sequence: CDR1 SGHNT, CDR2 YYREEE (reference sequence). The CDR3: CASSSDLLSGRAARTGELFF. The CDR3 nucleotides are TGTGCCAGCAGCTCCGACCTCCTTAGCGGGAGAGCGGCGAGAACCGGGGAGCTGTTTTTT.

This clone occurred a few times. V gene TRBV19 combines with J gene TRBJ2-7; a weak D match, TRBD1 (5 bases). V was clipped by 3 bases and J by 1 base, with 13 bases between them. The CDR3 sequence is 15 residues long. Germline CDR1 and CDR2: LNHDA and SQIVND (reference sequence). The CDR3 nucleotides are TGTGCCAGTAGTATCGTCCCGACAGCTTCCTACGAGCAGTACTTC. Protein sequence: CASSIVPTASYEQYF.

The gene calls are TRBV27 and TRBJ2-1; TRBD2 agrees at 11 bases. The V and J ends lost 5 bases and 8 bases, in that order; junction bases with no gene match: 8. The CDR3 spans 15 residues. Per the germline V gene, CDR1 is MNHEY and CDR2 is SMNVEV (reference sequence). The CDR3 is CASSPLAGGQDEQFF. DNA of the CDR3: TGTGCCAGCAGTCCCCTAGCGGGAGGTCAGGATGAGCAGTTCTTC.

The rearrangement uses TRBV2 and TRBJ2-7; 12 bases match TRBD2. J was trimmed by 2 bases and V by 6 bases; bases with no gene match: 5. Germline loops: CDR1 SNHLY, CDR2 FYNNEI. This CDR3 region has 15 residues. CDR3: CASSPTSGRTYEQYF. The CDR3 bases are TGTGCCAGCAGCCCAACTAGCGGGAGGACCTACGAGCAGTACTTC. Full variable domain (outside the CDR3, taken from reference TRBV2 and TRBJ2-7): EPEVTQTPSHQVTQMGQEVILRCVPISNHLYFYWYRQILGQKVEFLVSFYNNEISEKSEIFDDQFSVERPDGSNFTLKIRSTKLEDSAMYFCASSPTSGRTYEQYFGPGTRLTVT.

The chain couples TRBV2 to TRBJ2-2; 7 positions match TRBD1. The length of the CDR3 is 15 residues. V trimming: 5 bases; J trimming: 0 bases; junction bases outside the gene matches: 3. Germline CDR1 is SNHLY and CDR2 is FYNNEI. For the CDR3, the DNA is TGTGCCAGCAGTTTGGGACAGACGAACACCGGGGAGCTGTTTTTT. Residues: CASSLGQTNTGELFF.

The gene calls are TRBV27 and TRBJ1-1; D is uncertain. Trimming cost V 2 bases and J 4 bases, with 14 bases left between them. CDR1 is MNHEY, CDR2 SMNVEV, per germline (reference sequence). This CDR3 spans 15 amino acids. CDR3 DNA sequence: TGTGCCAGCAGTTTACATACACCGCCGGGCACTGAAGCTTTCTTT. Protein: CASSLHTPPGTEAFF.

This clone appeared a single time. The CDR3 here is CASSLAGLAGAGAEQYF. DNA for the CDR3: TGTGCCAGCAGCTTAGCGGGACTAGCGGGGGCAGGGGCCGAGCAGTACTTC. The V and J genes are TRBV7-2 and TRBJ2-7; 14 bases align to TRBD2. V trimming: 0 bases; J trimming: 6 bases; junction bases outside the gene matches: 7. This CDR3 region has 17 residues. Germline V gives CDR1 SGHTA, CDR2 FQGNSA.

The V call is TRBV5-6, the J call TRBJ1-5, with 9 nucleotides matching TRBD1. The CDR3 sequence is 15 residues long. CDR1 is SGHDT and CDR2 is YYEEEE in the germline V gene. Trimming removed 3 bases from V and 3 bases from J; junction bases left unmatched: 4. CDR3 residues: CASSYGTGNNQPQHF. The CDR3 region has the DNA TGTGCCAGCAGCTACGGGACAGGGAACAATCAGCCCCAGCATTTT.

The CDR3 protein is CAISEPSNGVSNQPQHF. CDR3 DNA: TGTGCCATCAGTGAGCCCAGCAACGGGGTTAGCAATCAGCCCCAGCATTTT. V and J are TRBV10-3 and TRBJ1-5; D is ambiguous. This CDR3 contains 17 residues. From germline, CDR1 is ENHRY and CDR2 SYGVKD. Trimming stripped 2 bases from V and 0 bases from J, with 14 bases between.

The chain recombines TRBV7-9 with TRBJ1-1; TRBD1 matches at 7 bases. This CDR3 comprises 14 residues. Germline V gene lookup returns CDR1 SEHNR and CDR2 FQNEAQ (reference sequence). V dropped 5 bases and J dropped 0; count of bases not matched to a gene: 3. The CDR3 is CASSQGQMNTEAFF. The DNA for the CDR3 is TGTGCCAGCAGCCAGGGACAGATGAACACTGAAGCTTTCTTT.

This chain connects TRBV2 to TRBJ1-3; weak D call: TRBD1 (5 bases). The germline CDR1 and CDR2 sequences are SNHLY and FYNNEI. This CDR3 region has 14 residues. Trimming cost V 6 bases and J 0 bases, with 9 bases left between them. CDR3 protein: CASSIDSSGNTIYF. The CDR3, as DNA: TGTGCCAGCAGCATAGACAGCTCTGGAAACACCATATATTTT.

The gene calls are TRBV13 and TRBJ2-5; 8 bases agree with TRBD1. CDR1 is PRHDT, CDR2 FYEKMQ, per germline (reference sequence). This CDR3 region has 17 residues. Trimming cost V 5 bases and J 3 bases; bases outside gene matches: 14. The CDR3 sequence: CASSPGQGPRPEETQYF. CDR3 DNA sequence: TGTGCCAGCAGCCCCGGACAGGGACCGCGCCCCGAAGAGACCCAGTACTTC.

V gene TRBV10-3 combines with J gene TRBJ2-7, with 9 bases lining up with TRBD1. With 7 bases clipped from V and 3 bases from J, the junction kept 4 bases outside the gene matches. Per germline, CDR1 ENHRY and CDR2 SYGVKD. The CDR3 covers 13 residues. This CDR3 is CAITRDRDYEQYF. Written as DNA, the CDR3 is TGTGCCATCACCCGGGACAGGGACTACGAGCAGTACTTC.

The chain carries TRBV5-4 and TRBJ2-5; D unclear. Between the trimmed V and J ends, which lost 0 bases and 4 bases, there was a span of 10 bases. The CDR3 spans 14 residues. Germline CDR1 is SGHNT and CDR2 is YYREEE (reference sequence). This CDR3 reads CASSLAGSLETQYF. CDR3 DNA sequence: TGTGCCAGCAGCTTGGCGGGTAGCCTAGAGACCCAGTACTTC. The full variable domain, completed using reference TRBV5-4 and TRBJ2-5, is ETGVTQSPTHLIKTRGQQVTLRCSSQSGHNTVSWYQQALGQGPQFIFQYYREEENGRGNFPPRFSGLQFPNYSSELNVNALELDDSALYLCASSLAGSLETQYFGPGTRLLVL.

The chain couples TRBV29-1 to TRBJ2-3; TRBD2 matches 12 bases. Germline CDR1 reads SQVTM; CDR2 reads ANQGSEA. The V segment lost 2 bases and the J segment 5 bases; nucleotides outside the gene matches: 5. The CDR3 extends over 15 amino acids. As DNA, the CDR3 is TGCAGCGTTGAACGGCTAGCGGGAGGGCGAGATACGCAGTATTTT. Its translation: CSVERLAGGRDTQYF.